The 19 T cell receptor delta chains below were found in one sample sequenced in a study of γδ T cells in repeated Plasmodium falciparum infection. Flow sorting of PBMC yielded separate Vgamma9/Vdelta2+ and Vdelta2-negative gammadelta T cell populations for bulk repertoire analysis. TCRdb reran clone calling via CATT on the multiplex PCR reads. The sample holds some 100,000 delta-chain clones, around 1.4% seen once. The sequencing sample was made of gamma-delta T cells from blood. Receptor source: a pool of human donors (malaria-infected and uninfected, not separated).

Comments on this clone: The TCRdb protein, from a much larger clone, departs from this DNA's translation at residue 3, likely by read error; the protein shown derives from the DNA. The CDR3 is CALIPIVRVPDKLIF. The CDR3 region has the DNA TGTGCCCTTATCCCAATAGTACGCGTCCCCGATAAACTCATCTTT. The J gene is TRDJ1, the V gene TRDV3; possible D gene TRDD1, 6 bases. TCRdb gives no J gene; it was assigned here by matching the DNA to germline. The V end was cut by 5 bases, the J end by 3 bases, with 22 bases between. This CDR3 is built from 15 residues. Germline CDR1 TVYSNPD, CDR2 GDNSRS (reference sequence).

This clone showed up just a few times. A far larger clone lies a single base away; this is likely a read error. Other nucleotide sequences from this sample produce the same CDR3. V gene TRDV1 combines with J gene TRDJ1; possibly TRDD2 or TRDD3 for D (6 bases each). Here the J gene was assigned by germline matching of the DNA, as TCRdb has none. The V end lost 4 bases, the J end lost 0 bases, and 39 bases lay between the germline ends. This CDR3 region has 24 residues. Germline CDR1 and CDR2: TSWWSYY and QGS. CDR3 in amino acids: CALGVTSYFGSNTGRLGYTDKLIF. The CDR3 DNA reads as TGTGCTCTTGGGGTCACCTCCTACTTCGGATCAAATACTGGGCGACTAGGTTACACCGATAAACTCATCTTT.

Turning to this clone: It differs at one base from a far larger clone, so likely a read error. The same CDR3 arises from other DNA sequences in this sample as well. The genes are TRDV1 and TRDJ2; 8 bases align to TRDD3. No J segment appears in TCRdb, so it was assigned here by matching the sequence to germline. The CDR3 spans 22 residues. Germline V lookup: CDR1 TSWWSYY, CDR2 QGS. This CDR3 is CALGELNGLLLYWGAMTAQLFF. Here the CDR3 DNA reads TGTGCTCTTGGGGAACTTAATGGCCTTCTTCTGTACTGGGGGGCCATGACGGCACAACTCTTCTTT.

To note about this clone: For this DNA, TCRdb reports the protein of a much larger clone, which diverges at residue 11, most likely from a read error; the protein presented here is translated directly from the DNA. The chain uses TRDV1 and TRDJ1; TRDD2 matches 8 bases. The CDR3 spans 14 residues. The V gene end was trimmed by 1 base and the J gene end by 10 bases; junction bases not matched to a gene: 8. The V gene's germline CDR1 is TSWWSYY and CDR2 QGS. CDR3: CALGEHTSYVRLIF. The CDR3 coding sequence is TGTGCTCTTGGGGAACATACTTCCTACGTTAGACTCATCTTT.

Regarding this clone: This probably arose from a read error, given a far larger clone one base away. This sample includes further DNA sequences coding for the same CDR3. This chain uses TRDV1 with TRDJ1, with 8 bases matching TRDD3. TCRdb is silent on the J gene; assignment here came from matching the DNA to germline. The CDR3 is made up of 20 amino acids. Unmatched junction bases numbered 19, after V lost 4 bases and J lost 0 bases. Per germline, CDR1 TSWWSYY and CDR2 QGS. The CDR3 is CALGVSFLPYWGEYTDKLIF. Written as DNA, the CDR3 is TGTGCTCTTGGGGTATCCTTCTTACCGTACTGGGGGGAGTACACCGATAAACTCATCTTT.

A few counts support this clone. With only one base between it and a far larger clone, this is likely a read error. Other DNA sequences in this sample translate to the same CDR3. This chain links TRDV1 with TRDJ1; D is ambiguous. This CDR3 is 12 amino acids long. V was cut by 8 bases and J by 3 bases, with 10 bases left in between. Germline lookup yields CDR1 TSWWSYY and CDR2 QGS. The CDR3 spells CALPGYADKLIF. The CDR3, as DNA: TGTGCTCTTCCCGGGTACGCCGATAAACTCATCTTT.

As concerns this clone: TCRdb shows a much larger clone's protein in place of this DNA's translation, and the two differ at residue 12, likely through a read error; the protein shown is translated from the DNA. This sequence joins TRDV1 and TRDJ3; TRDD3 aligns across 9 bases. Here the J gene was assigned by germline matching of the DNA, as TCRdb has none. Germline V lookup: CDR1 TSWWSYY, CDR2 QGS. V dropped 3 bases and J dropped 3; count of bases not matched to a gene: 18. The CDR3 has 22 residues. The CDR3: CALGELLGLGDASVWDTRQMFF. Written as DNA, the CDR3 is TGTGCTCTTGGGGAGCTCCTAGGGCTGGGGGATGCCTCGGTCTGGGACACCCGACAGATGTTTTTC.

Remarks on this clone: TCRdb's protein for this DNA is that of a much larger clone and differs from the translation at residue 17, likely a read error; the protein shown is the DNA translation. In DNA, the CDR3 is TGTGCTCTGCGGGTCCTTCCTACGATAGTAACTGGGGGATACGCAACTGGTAAACTCATCTTT. Translated: CALRVLPTIVTGGYATGKLIF. This chain connects TRDV1 to TRDJ1; 13 bases fit TRDD3. The J gene, left out of TCRdb, was set here by checking the DNA against germline. There are 21 residues in the CDR3. Per the germline V gene, CDR1 is TSWWSYY and CDR2 is QGS. J gave up 7 bases and V 9 bases, and 29 bases lay outside the gene matches.

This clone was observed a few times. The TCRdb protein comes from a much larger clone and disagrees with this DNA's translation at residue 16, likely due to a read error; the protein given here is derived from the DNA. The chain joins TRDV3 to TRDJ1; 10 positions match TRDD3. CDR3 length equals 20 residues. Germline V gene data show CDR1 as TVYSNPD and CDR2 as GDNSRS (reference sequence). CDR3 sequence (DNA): TGTGCCTTTATTGGTCCCCGGTACTGGGGGATTTCAAAGTACACCGAAAAACTCATCTTT. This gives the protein CAFIGPRYWGISKYTEKLIF.

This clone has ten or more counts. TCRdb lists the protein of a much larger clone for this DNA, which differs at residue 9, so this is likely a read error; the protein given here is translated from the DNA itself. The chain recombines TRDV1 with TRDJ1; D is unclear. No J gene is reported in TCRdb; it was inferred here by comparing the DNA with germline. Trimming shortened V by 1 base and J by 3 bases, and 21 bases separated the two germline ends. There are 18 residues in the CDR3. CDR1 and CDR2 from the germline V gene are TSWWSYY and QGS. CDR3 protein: CALGEPLRGTWQADKLIF. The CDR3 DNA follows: TGTGCTCTTGGGGAACCTTTAAGGGGTACGTGGCAGGCCGATAAACTCATCTTT.

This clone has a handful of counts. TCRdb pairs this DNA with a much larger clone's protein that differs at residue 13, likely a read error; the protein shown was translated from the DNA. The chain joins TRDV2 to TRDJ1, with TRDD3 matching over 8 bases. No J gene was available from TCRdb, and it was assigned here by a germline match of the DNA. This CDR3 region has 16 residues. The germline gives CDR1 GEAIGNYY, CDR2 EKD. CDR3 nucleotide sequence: TGTGCCTGTGACACGTACTGGGGGCCATCGGGCGATGAACTCATCTTT. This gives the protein CACDTYWGPSGDELIF.

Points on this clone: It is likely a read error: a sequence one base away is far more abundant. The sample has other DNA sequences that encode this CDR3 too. This chain's CDR3 is CALGERPGSAHHVTDKLIF. The CDR3 nucleotides read TGTGCTCTTGGGGAACGACCTGGGTCGGCCCACCATGTAACCGATAAACTCATCTTT. J is TRDJ1 and V is TRDV1, with D possibly matching TRDD3 (5 bases). TCRdb records no J gene; here it was assigned by comparing the DNA to germline. V lost 1 base to trimming and J lost 2 bases, with 23 bases between them. Germline V gene lookup returns CDR1 TSWWSYY and CDR2 QGS. The CDR3 totals 19 residues.

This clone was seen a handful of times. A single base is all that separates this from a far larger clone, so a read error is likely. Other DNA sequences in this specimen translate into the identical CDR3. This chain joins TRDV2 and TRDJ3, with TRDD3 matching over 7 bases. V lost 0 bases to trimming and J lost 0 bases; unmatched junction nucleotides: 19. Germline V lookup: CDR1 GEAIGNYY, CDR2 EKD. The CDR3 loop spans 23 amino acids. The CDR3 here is CACDTGRVPVLGTHSWDTRQMFF. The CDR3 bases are TGTGCCTGTGACACCGGACGTGTTCCCGTACTGGGGACCCACTCCTGGGACACCCGACAGATGTTTTTC.

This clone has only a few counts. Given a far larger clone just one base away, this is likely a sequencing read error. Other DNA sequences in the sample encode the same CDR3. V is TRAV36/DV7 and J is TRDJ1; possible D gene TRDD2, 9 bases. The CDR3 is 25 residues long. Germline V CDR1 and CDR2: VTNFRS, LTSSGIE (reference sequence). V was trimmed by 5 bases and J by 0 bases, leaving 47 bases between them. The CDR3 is CAVFLAFLPRGIWSLSTGYTDKLIF. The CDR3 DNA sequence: TGTGCTGTCTTCTTAGCCTTCCTACCCCGGGGGATATGGTCATTGAGTACGGGGTACACCGATAAACTCATCTTT.

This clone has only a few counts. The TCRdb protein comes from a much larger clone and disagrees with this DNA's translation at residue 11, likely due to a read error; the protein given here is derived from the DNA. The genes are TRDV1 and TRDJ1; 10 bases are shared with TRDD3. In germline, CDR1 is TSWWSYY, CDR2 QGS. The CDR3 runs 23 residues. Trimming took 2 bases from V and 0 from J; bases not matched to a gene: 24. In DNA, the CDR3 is TGTGCTCTTGGGGAAGATAGAAGAATTGTACCGGGGGATACGCTCCGATACACCGATAAACTCATCTTT. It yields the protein CALGEDRRIVPGDTLRYTDKLIF.

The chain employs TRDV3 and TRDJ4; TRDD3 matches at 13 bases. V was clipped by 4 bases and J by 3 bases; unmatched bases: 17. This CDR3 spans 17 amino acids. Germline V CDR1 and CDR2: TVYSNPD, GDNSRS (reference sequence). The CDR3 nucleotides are TGTGCCTCACGATACTGGGGGATACGCGGCTTGAAGGGACCCCTGATCTTT. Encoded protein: CASRYWGIRGLKGPLIF.

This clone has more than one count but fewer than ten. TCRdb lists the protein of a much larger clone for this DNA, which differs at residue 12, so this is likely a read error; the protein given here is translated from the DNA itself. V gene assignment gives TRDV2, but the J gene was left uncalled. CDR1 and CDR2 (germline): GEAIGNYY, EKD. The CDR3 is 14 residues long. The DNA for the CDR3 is TGTGCCTGTGACACCTTCTGGCACACCGATAAACCCATCTTT. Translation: CACDTFWHTDKPIF.

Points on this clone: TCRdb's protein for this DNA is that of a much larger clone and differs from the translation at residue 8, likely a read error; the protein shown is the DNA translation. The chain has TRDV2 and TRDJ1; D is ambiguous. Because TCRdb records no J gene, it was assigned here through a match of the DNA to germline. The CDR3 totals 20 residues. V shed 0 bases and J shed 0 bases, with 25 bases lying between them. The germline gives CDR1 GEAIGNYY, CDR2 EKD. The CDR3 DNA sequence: TGTGCCTGTGACACCAGGTCCCTGCCGGAAAAGCAGGGTTACACCGATAAACTCATCTTT. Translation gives CACDTRSLPEKQGYTDKLIF.

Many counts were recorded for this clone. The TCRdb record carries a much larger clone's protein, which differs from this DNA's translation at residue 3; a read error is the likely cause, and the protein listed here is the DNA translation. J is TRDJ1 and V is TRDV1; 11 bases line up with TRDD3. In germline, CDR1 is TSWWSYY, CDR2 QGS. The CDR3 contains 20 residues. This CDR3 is CAFGEYRLAGGYPGTDKLIF. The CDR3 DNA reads TGTGCTTTTGGGGAATACCGTTTGGCTGGGGGATACCCAGGCACCGATAAACTCATCTTT.